This entry describes one TCR beta chain. Some clones are missing from TCRdb's copy, which holds only in-frame ones; the method was immunoSEQ multiplex PCR. The sample carries tens of thousands of clones, approximately 84% recorded once. These data come from a study of blood T cell repertoires in COVID-19. The CDR3 spans 13 residues. Germline lookup yields CDR1 SGHTA and CDR2 FQGNSA. V lost 6 bases and J lost 0, with 9 bases in between. Input material: peripheral blood. This receptor was taken from a man over 45 with active COVID-19. This rearrangement joins TRBV7-2 to TRBJ2-7; D is perhaps TRBD2 (6 bases). Written as DNA, the CDR3 is TGTGCCAGCAGTCAGGAGGGCTCCTACGAGCAGTACTTC. Translating it yields CASSQEGSYEQYF. The whole variable domain, remainder taken from reference TRBV7-2 and TRBJ2-7, is GAGVSQSPSNKVTEKGKDVELRCDPISGHTALYWYRQSLGQGLEFLIYFQGNSAPDKSGLPSDRFSAERTGGSVSTLTIQRTQQEDSAVYLCASSQEGSYEQYFGPGTRLTVT.